Presented here are 30 T cell receptor beta chains from one specimen sequenced in a study of T cell repertoires in cytomegalovirus infection. MiXCR, applied by TCRdb to the reads, yields one record per CDR3 protein. The data contain approximately 500,000 distinct CDR3 sequences, more than 15% of them singletons. Input material: CD8+ T cells from PBMCs. These receptors were taken from a human donor in good health (CMV status not recorded). Some clones in this sample may be carry-over from other donors' samples.

This clonotype was recorded a few times. The V gene is TRBV9, the J gene TRBJ2-1; D is perhaps TRBD2 (5 bases). This CDR3 is 15 amino acids long. Germline loops: CDR1 SGDLS, CDR2 YYNGEE. V was trimmed by 2 bases and J by 5 bases, leaving 14 bases between them. For the CDR3, the DNA is TGTGCCAGCAGCGTGTCGAGCGGAGTCCACAATGAGCAGTTCTTC. Residues: CASSVSSGVHNEQFF.

This clonotype was detected many times. This chain links TRBV7-3 with TRBJ1-1; maybe TRBD1 (6 bases). CDR1 is SGHTA and CDR2 is FQGTGA in the germline V gene. Trimming pared 3 bases from V and 8 bases from J, leaving 13 bases between. The CDR3 totals 13 residues. The CDR3 DNA sequence: TGTGCCAGCAGCTTTGGGGGCGAGGCAGAAGCTTTCTTT. Protein product: CASSFGGEAEAFF.

The CDR3 DNA reads as TGTGCCAGTAGTATAGACGGGGCGACTTGGGCCAAAAACATTCAGTACTTC. Its protein is CASSIDGATWAKNIQYF. The chain joins TRBV19 to TRBJ2-4, with D possibly being TRBD1 or TRBD2 (5 bases each). Looked up from germline, CDR1 is LNHDA and CDR2 is SQIVND (reference sequence). V was clipped by 0 bases and J by 1 base, with 13 bases between them. The length of the CDR3 is 17 residues.

There are a few counts of this clonotype. The J gene is TRBJ2-2, the V gene TRBV28; tentative D call: TRBD1 (5 bases). Per germline, CDR1 MDHEN and CDR2 SYDVKM. The CDR3 covers 13 residues. Trimming left V 5 bases short and J 5 bases short, with 9 bases between. The CDR3 DNA reads as TGTGCCAGCAGTGATCGACAGACCGGGGAGCTGTTTTTT. Amino acids: CASSDRQTGELFF.

The rearrangement joins TRBV11-1 to TRBJ2-2, with 7 bases identical to TRBD2. This CDR3 comprises 16 residues. Trimming took 3 bases from V and 3 from J; bases not matched to a gene: 7. The germline CDR1 and CDR2 sequences are SGHAT and FQDESV (reference sequence). CDR3 in DNA: TGTGCCAGCAGCTTTAACCGGGGGGTGTACACCGGGGAGCTGTTTTTT. Encoded protein: CASSFNRGVYTGELFF.

This clonotype showed up just a few times. The chain links TRBV11-2 to TRBJ1-1; D uncertain. CDR3 size: 16 residues. V was shortened by 2 bases and J by 1 base, with 14 bases between the two germline ends. Germline-derived CDR1 and CDR2 are SGHAT and FQNNGV. CDR3 coding DNA: TGTGCCAGCAGCTTAAAGAGGAGCCCAGCGAACACTGAAGCTTTCTTT. This encodes CASSLKRSPANTEAFF.

This clonotype was seen a handful of times. The genes are TRBV9 and TRBJ2-1; 8 bases fit TRBD2. V was pared by 0 bases and J by 7 bases, with 6 bases of the junction left unmatched. Germline CDR1 reads SGDLS; CDR2 reads YYNGEE. The CDR3 totals 15 residues. The CDR3 loop reads CASSVDAGGPNEQFF. The CDR3 DNA reads TGTGCCAGCAGCGTAGATGCGGGGGGCCCAAATGAGCAGTTCTTC.

This clonotype showed up just a few times. The rearrangement joins TRBV27 to TRBJ1-4; D uncertain. Germline V lookup: CDR1 MNHEY, CDR2 SMNVEV (reference sequence). V lost 3 bases to trimming and J lost 0 bases, with 11 bases between them. The CDR3 totals 16 residues. CDR3 loop: CASSLGSPATNEKLFF. The CDR3 DNA follows: TGTGCCAGCAGTTTGGGCAGCCCGGCAACTAATGAAAAACTGTTTTTT.

The table lists this clonotype with many counts. This chain connects TRBV7-8 to TRBJ2-2; no definite D call. The CDR3 contains 15 residues. Per the germline V gene, CDR1 is SGHVS and CDR2 is FQNEAQ. The germline V and J ends were trimmed by 2 bases and 4 bases, with 11 bases remaining between them. The CDR3 nucleotides are TGTGCCAGCAGCTTATCGATGGGTAGCACCGGGGAGCTGTTTTTT. It translates to CASSLSMGSTGELFF.

This chain connects TRBV7-9 to TRBJ1-2; tentatively, D is TRBD1 (5 bases). Germline V lookup: CDR1 SEHNR, CDR2 FQNEAQ (reference sequence). The CDR3 is 15 amino acids. Deletions cut 1 base from V and 10 bases from J, with 19 bases between. In nucleotides, the CDR3 is TGTGCCAGCAGCTTAGGACAGCGACGTTGGGTAGACTACACCTTC. The encoded protein is CASSLGQRRWVDYTF.

In this sample, this clonotype turned up many times. The V and J genes are TRBV7-9 and TRBJ2-3, with TRBD1 identical over 11 bases. V dropped 6 bases and J dropped 3; count of bases not matched to a gene: 5. Germline CDR1 reads SEHNR; CDR2 reads FQNEAQ (reference sequence). This CDR3 has 15 amino acids. This CDR3 is CASSWTGGMTDTQYF. CDR3 bases: TGTGCCAGCAGTTGGACAGGGGGCATGACAGATACGCAGTATTTT. Based on the CDR3 plus reference TRBV7-9 and TRBJ2-3, the full variable domain is DTGVSQNPRHKITKRGQNVTFRCDPISEHNRLYWYRQTLGQGPEFLTYFQNEAQLEKSRLLSDRFSAERPKGSFSTLEIQRTEQGDSAMYLCASSWTGGMTDTQYFGPGTRLTVL.

Comments on this clonotype: Without the conserved terminal phenylalanine or tryptophan, this CDR3 likely stems from a read error. The chain has TRBV28 and TRBJ2-1; 7 bases are shared with TRBD2. This CDR3 region has 16 residues. V was pared by 2 bases and J by 5 bases, with 9 bases of the junction left unmatched. CDR1 is MDHEN and CDR2 is SYDVKM in the germline V gene. DNA of the CDR3: TGTGCCAGCAGTTTAGTATTCAGGGAGGGTAACAATGAGCAGTTCTTA. Its translation: CASSLVFREGNNEQFL.

This clonotype has at least ten counts. This chain connects TRBV7-9 to TRBJ2-1, with TRBD2 matching over 10 bases. The length of the CDR3 is 16 residues. Germline V gene data show CDR1 as SEHNR and CDR2 as FQNEAQ (reference sequence). J was trimmed by 5 bases and V by 6 bases; bases with no gene match: 10. DNA of the CDR3: TGTGCCAGCAGGGAGGGAGGACTAGCGGTCAACAATGAGCAGTTCTTC. As protein: CASREGGLAVNNEQFF.

This clonotype has ten or more counts. This chain links TRBV14 with TRBJ2-7, with TRBD1 as a possible D gene (5 bases). Trimming shortened V by 3 bases and J by 3 bases, and 9 bases separated the two germline ends. The CDR3 spans 13 residues. CDR1 SGHDN and CDR2 FVKESK come from the germline V gene. Here the CDR3 DNA reads TGTGCCAGCAGCCAGGACACCCTCTACGAGCAGTACTTC. It encodes CASSQDTLYEQYF.

This clonotype was detected ten times or more. This chain links TRBV14 with TRBJ2-1, with D unclear. The CDR3 loop spans 13 amino acids. V was clipped by 4 bases and J by 8 bases, with 12 bases between them. CDR1 and CDR2 (germline): SGHDN, FVKESK. The CDR3 sequence is CASSPARRHEQFF. CDR3 nucleotides: TGTGCCAGCAGCCCCGCACGGCGTCATGAGCAGTTCTTC.

As for this clonotype: The CDR3 end shows no conserved phenylalanine or tryptophan, and so a read error is likely. The DNA is omitted, as the CDR3 cannot be located on it reliably, and the CDR3 follows TCRdb's listing. The V gene is TRBV6-6, the J gene TRBJ2-7; the table names TRBD1, a call not compared with the DNA. The CDR3 is made up of 8 amino acids, end residues included. Germline V gene lookup returns CDR1 MNHNY and CDR2 SVGAGI (reference sequence). CDR3 amino acids: CASRPGDG.

This clonotype was counted between two and nine times. This rearrangement joins TRBV6-2 or TRBV6-3 to TRBJ2-5; a weak D match, TRBD2 (7 bases). The CDR3 is 14 amino acids. Between the trimmed V and J ends, which lost 6 bases and 10 bases, there was a span of 21 bases. Germline CDR1 MNHEY, CDR2 SVGEGT. The CDR3 DNA sequence: TGTGCCAGCAGGCCCGTAGGGGGGGGTGCGGACCAGTACTTC. The encoded protein is CASRPVGGGADQYF.

The V and J genes are TRBV19 and TRBJ2-2; D unclear. The length of the CDR3 is 15 residues. V dropped 3 bases and J dropped 4 bases, with 12 bases sitting between them. Looked up from germline, CDR1 is LNHDA and CDR2 is SQIVND (reference sequence). In DNA form, the CDR3 reads TGTGCCAGTAGTATCGCAGTCGGGCTCACCGGGGAGCTGTTTTTT. This translates into CASSIAVGLTGELFF.

This clonotype was observed a few times. The chain joins TRBV20-1 to TRBJ2-7; D perhaps matches TRBD2 (5 bases). Germline assignment: CDR1 DFQATT and CDR2 SNEGSKA (reference sequence). The CDR3 totals 14 residues. The V end lost 0 bases, the J end lost 2 bases, and 11 bases lay between the germline ends. The CDR3, as DNA: TGCAGTGCTAGAGAGGCGCGGGTTACCTACGAGCAGTACTTC. This codes for CSAREARVTYEQYF.

The chain couples TRBV2 to TRBJ1-1, with D hard to call. Germline CDR1 and CDR2: SNHLY and FYNNEI. This CDR3 spans 16 amino acids. Trimming stripped 6 bases from V and 0 bases from J, with 17 bases between. This chain's CDR3 is CASSENRSYMNTEAFF. CDR3 DNA: TGTGCCAGCAGCGAAAACCGTTCCTACATGAACACTGAAGCTTTCTTT.

A few counts support this clonotype. This rearrangement joins TRBV4-1 to TRBJ2-1, with 8 bases matching TRBD2. The germline V gene has CDR1 MGHRA and CDR2 YSYEKL. This CDR3 has 17 amino acids. The V and J ends lost 4 bases and 6 bases, in that order; junction bases with no gene match: 14. The CDR3, as DNA: TGCGCCAGCAGCCCTTTACCTACCGGGACTAGAAGCAATGAGCAGTTCTTC. Translated: CASSPLPTGTRSNEQFF.

V usage is TRBV16 and J usage is TRBJ1-2; D remains unclear. The CDR3 consists of 16 residues. Germline V CDR1 and CDR2: KGHSY, FQNENV. V lost 0 bases, J lost 6 bases, and 17 bases lay in between. CDR3 loop: CASSQSLSAKGDGYTF. The CDR3 DNA sequence: TGTGCCAGCAGCCAATCGCTGAGTGCCAAGGGAGATGGCTACACCTTC.

This clonotype appeared many times. The V gene is TRBV6-1, the J gene TRBJ2-1; 12 bases are shared with TRBD2. V shed 6 bases and J 6 bases; nucleotides not matched to a gene: 6. The CDR3 sequence is 15 residues long. Germline V CDR1 and CDR2: MNHNS, SASEGT. The DNA of the CDR3 is TGTGCCAGCAGGAAACTAGCGGGAGGTATCAATGAGCAGTTCTTC. This sequence encodes CASRKLAGGINEQFF.

This clonotype was observed a single time. This may come from a read error, since a much larger clone is one base off. CDR3 sequence reads: CARSRTPRVSYEQYF. The CDR3 bases are TGTGCCAGGAGCCGGACCCCGAGGGTTTCCTACGAGCAGTACTTC. The genes are TRBV6-5 and TRBJ2-7; D might be TRBD2 (5 bases). The germline gives CDR1 MNHEY, CDR2 SVGAGI. The CDR3 totals 15 residues. V was cut by 9 bases and J by 1 base, with 19 bases left in between.

The V and J genes are TRBV5-1 and TRBJ2-3; the D is unclear. CDR3 length: 15 amino acids. Between the trimmed V and J ends, which lost 2 bases and 0 bases, there was a span of 10 bases. Germline V gene sequence: CDR1 SGHRS, CDR2 YFSETQ. CDR3 bases: TGCGCCAGCAGCTTAGATCATCCTAGCACAGATACGCAGTATTTT. This gives the protein CASSLDHPSTDTQYF.

The table lists this clonotype with many counts. This sequence joins TRBV29-1 and TRBJ2-6; D gene uncertain. Germline loops: CDR1 SQVTM, CDR2 ANQGSEA. This CDR3 contains 12 residues. Trimming stripped 0 bases from V and 9 bases from J, with 6 bases between. The CDR3 DNA sequence: TGCAGCGTTGAAGACAGACTCAACGTCCTGACTTTC. This translates into CSVEDRLNVLTF.

This clonotype was found many times. The rearrangement uses TRBV5-6 and TRBJ2-5; D not resolved. Trimming removed 3 bases at V and 5 bases at J, with 17 bases between. The CDR3 runs 15 residues. Germline CDR1 is SGHDT and CDR2 is YYEEEE. This chain's CDR3 is CASSSKEWGSETQYF. The CDR3 region has the DNA TGTGCCAGCAGCTCTAAGGAGTGGGGAAGTGAGACCCAGTACTTC.

The chain couples TRBV5-6 to TRBJ1-5; D is possibly TRBD1 (5 bases). V gave up 4 bases and J gave up 5 bases, with 10 bases separating them. The CDR3 is made up of 13 amino acids. Germline V gene sequence: CDR1 SGHDT, CDR2 YYEEEE. DNA of the CDR3: TGTGCCAGCAGCAACAGGAACGATCAGCCCCAGCATTTT. Translation gives CASSNRNDQPQHF.

V is TRBV7-9 and J is TRBJ2-5, with 7 bases lining up with TRBD1. The CDR3 length is 15 residues. The germline V gene has CDR1 SEHNR and CDR2 FQNEAQ (reference sequence). V lost 3 bases and J lost 4; bases outside the gene matches: 8. The CDR3 DNA reads as TGTGCCAGCAGCTTGGAGACAGGGCGGAGAGAGACCCAGTACTTC. Protein sequence: CASSLETGRRETQYF.

This clonotype was observed at least ten times. The rearrangement uses TRBV7-6 and TRBJ2-5; TRBD2 matches 10 bases. CDR3 length equals 17 residues. Germline V gene lookup returns CDR1 SGHVS and CDR2 FNYEAQ. The V gene end was trimmed by 4 bases and the J gene end by 4 bases; junction bases not matched to a gene: 12. In DNA, the CDR3 is TGTGCCAGCAGCTCCTACCCACCCAGACTAGCGGGAGAGACCCAGTACTTC. Its translation is CASSSYPPRLAGETQYF. The full variable domain, its missing parts supplied by reference TRBV7-6 and TRBJ2-5, is GAGVSQSPRYKVTKRGQDVALRCDPISGHVSLYWYRQALGQGPEFLTYFNYEAQQDKSGLPNDRFSAERPEGSISTLTIQRTEQRDSAMYRCASSSYPPRLAGETQYFGPGTRLLVL.